This entry features one T cell receptor (beta chain) sequence. The data are from a study of CD8 T cells in Susac syndrome. Through negative isolation, CD4+ and CD8+ T cells were obtained, while TEMRA cells were enriched using FACS. It was with random hexamers that roughly 0.45 to 1 ug RNA was reverse transcribed. The authors amplified TCR beta CDR3 across 54 Vbeta and 13 Jbeta using immunoSEQ multiplex PCR. TCRdb analysed the immunoSEQ multiplex PCR reads with MiXCR anew, one entry per CDR3 protein. The sample contains 100,000 to 150,000 distinct CDR3 sequences, 85% to 95% of which appear only once. The ends lost 4 bases at V and 7 bases at J; junction bases unmatched: 9. The CDR3 runs to 15 residues. Germline CDR1 and CDR2: SGHNT and YYREEE (reference sequence).

The sequenced sample was CD8+ T cells from PBMCs. V usage is TRBV5-4 and J usage is TRBJ2-1, with 9 bases fitting TRBD2. The source is a human donor with multiple sclerosis. CDR3 DNA: TGTGCCAGCAGCGTCTTAGGGACTAGCAGGAATGAGCAGTTCTTC. Protein sequence: CASSVLGTSRNEQFF.